Presented here are 12 T cell receptor beta chains from one specimen sequenced in a study of CD8+CD57+ T cells in acquired aplastic anemia. Genomic DNA provided the template from which TCR beta VDJ and CDR3 profiles were obtained. TCRdb re-called the reads with MiXCR, one entry per CDR3 protein. The sample has about 470,000 distinct CDR3 sequences; around 30% are singletons. CD8+CD57+ cell expansion, shown by flow cytometry, had occurred in the patients selected for sequencing. The sequenced sample consisted of sorted CD4+, CD8+, or CD8+CD57+ T cells (not recorded which) from PBMCs. These receptors were obtained from a human donor with aplastic anemia.

Comments on this clonotype: A much larger clone differs from this one at a single base, so this may be a read error. J is TRBJ2-7 and V is TRBV2; 9 positions agree with TRBD1. This CDR3 region has 15 residues. CDR1 and CDR2 (germline): SNHLY, FYNNEI. Losses at the gene ends were 6 bases for V and 4 bases for J; bases not matched to a gene: 10. The CDR3 protein is CASRAGGQGLYEQYF. The DNA for the CDR3 is TGTGCCAGCAGGGCCGGGGGACAGGGTCTATACGAGCAGTACTTC.

This clonotype was recorded a few times. The V gene is TRBV19, the J gene TRBJ1-4; D is possibly TRBD1 (5 bases). V lost 7 bases to trimming and J lost 1 base, with 16 bases between them. The V gene's germline CDR1 is LNHDA and CDR2 SQIVND (reference sequence). The CDR3 is 16 amino acids. CDR3 loop: CASTPFGARTNEKLFF. The CDR3 nucleotides are TGTGCCAGTACTCCCTTCGGGGCCCGAACTAATGAAAAACTGTTTTTT.

This chain connects TRBV10-3 to TRBJ2-7; D might be TRBD1 or TRBD2, each matching 5 bases. Germline V gene data show CDR1 as ENHRY and CDR2 as SYGVKD. This CDR3 has 16 amino acids. The V end was cut by 10 bases, the J end by 3 bases, with 25 bases between. In DNA form, the CDR3 reads TGTGCCAGCACACAAAGGGCCTACGGGACCAGCTACGAGCAGTACTTC. Translation gives CASTQRAYGTSYEQYF.

Ten or more counts support this clonotype. This chain joins TRBV7-8 and TRBJ2-7; TRBD1 agrees at 7 bases. Per the germline V gene, CDR1 is SGHVS and CDR2 is FQNEAQ. The CDR3 is 16 amino acids. J was trimmed by 2 bases and V by 1 base; bases with no gene match: 8. The CDR3 DNA reads as TGTGCCAGCAGCTTAGGGGTGGGACAGCCGACCTACGAGCAGTACTTC. It encodes CASSLGVGQPTYEQYF.

The sample holds one count of this clonotype. V is TRBV7-9 and J is TRBJ2-2; D is undetermined. Germline CDR1 is SEHNR and CDR2 is FQNEAQ (reference sequence). The CDR3 has 11 amino acids. The ends were cut back, 5 bases at V and 7 bases at J, with 5 bases in the middle. For the CDR3, the DNA is TGTGCCAGCAGCATTTTCGGGGAGCTGTTTTTT. It specifies CASSIFGELFF.

This clonotype has a count of ten or more. This rearrangement joins TRBV5-1 to TRBJ2-7; a possible D gene is TRBD2 (7 bases). Germline V CDR1 and CDR2: SGHRS, YFSETQ. The CDR3 loop spans 13 amino acids. The V end lost 7 bases, the J end lost 5 bases, and 16 bases lay between the germline ends. The CDR3 nucleotides read TGCGCCAGCCGCCCTGGGGGGGGCAACGAGCAGTACTTC. This codes for CASRPGGGNEQYF.

There are a few counts of this clonotype. V and J are TRBV6-1 and TRBJ1-2; the match to TRBD1 covers 12 bases. This CDR3 contains 14 residues. After removal of 7 bases from V and 8 bases from J, the junction contained 8 bases not matched to a gene. Germline values: CDR1 MNHNS, CDR2 SASEGT. In nucleotides, the CDR3 is TGTGCCAGCACGAAGACCGGGACAGGGGGCGGCTACACCTTC. Residues: CASTKTGTGGGYTF.

The gene calls are TRBV2 and TRBJ2-7, with 7 positions matching TRBD1. CDR1 and CDR2 from the germline V gene are SNHLY and FYNNEI. Trimming at V came to 5 bases and at J to 6 bases, leaving 7 bases not matched to a gene. CDR3 length: 13 residues. This chain's CDR3 is CASSTRQGTEQYF. As DNA, the CDR3 is TGTGCCAGCAGTACGCGACAGGGCACCGAGCAGTACTTC.

This clonotype has just a few counts. The chain couples TRBV6-1 to TRBJ1-2; TRBD1 matches 7 bases. J was trimmed by 8 bases and V by 6 bases; bases with no gene match: 9. The germline V gene has CDR1 MNHNS and CDR2 SASEGT. The CDR3 spans 13 residues. The CDR3: CASSPTGSGGYTF. The CDR3 bases are TGTGCCAGCAGCCCGACAGGGTCTGGGGGCTACACCTTC.

This clonotype was recorded at least ten times. The J gene is TRBJ2-3, the V gene TRBV19; possible D gene TRBD1, 6 bases. The CDR3 covers 15 residues. Germline lookup yields CDR1 LNHDA and CDR2 SQIVND (reference sequence). V was clipped by 1 base and J by 3 bases, with 11 bases between them. The CDR3 loop is CASSIVNRATDTQYF. CDR3 coding DNA: TGTGCCAGTAGTATAGTGAACAGGGCGACAGATACGCAGTATTTT.

This clonotype was detected many times. The chain carries TRBV12-3 or TRBV12-4 and TRBJ1-5; D uncertain. The CDR3 length is 15 residues. Trimming shortened V by 1 base and J by 3 bases, and 10 bases separated the two germline ends. The CDR3 nucleotides read TGTGCCAGCAGTTTAGGGGCAGGAGTCAATCAGCCCCAGCATTTT. It codes for CASSLGAGVNQPQHF.

The chain employs TRBV7-2 and TRBJ2-1; TRBD2 matches 9 bases. The J segment lost 7 bases and the V segment lost 7 bases, leaving 2 bases of the junction unmatched. Germline CDR1 is SGHTA and CDR2 is FQGNSA. The CDR3 runs to 12 residues. The CDR3 sequence: CASKAGGNEQFF. In DNA form, the CDR3 reads TGTGCCAGCAAAGCGGGGGGAAATGAGCAGTTCTTC.